The sample holds many counts of the clone carrying this T cell receptor (beta chain). The data originate from a study of T cells after yellow fever vaccination. TCRdb called the 5' RACE reads again in MiXCR, with one record for every CDR3 protein. This sample has roughly 250,000 distinct CDR3 sequences, with 13% found just once. The CDR3 has 12 amino acids. Germline V lookup: CDR1 SNHLY, CDR2 FYNNEI. J was trimmed by 6 bases and V by 5 bases; bases with no gene match: 3. The rearrangement uses TRBV2 and TRBJ2-7, with 8 bases aligning to TRBD1. This clonotype originated in a man aged 30-40 years who received the YFV17D yellow fever vaccine. The input for sequencing was CD4+ T cells sorted from PBMCs, taken 45 days after the yellow fever booster vaccination. CDR3 bases: TGTGCCAGCAGTTGGACAGGGCGCGAGCAGTACTTC. It encodes CASSWTGREQYF.